These T cell receptor beta chains were read from a single sample in a study of Ad26.COV2.S vaccination and SARS-CoV-2 variants. The method was immunoSEQ multiplex PCR; TCRdb's version includes in-frame clones alone and lacks a portion of them. In the table there are a few hundred thousand clones, around nine tenths of which are singletons. This specimen was peripheral blood, taken in a trial of Ad26.COV2.S vaccine versus placebo. Source of these receptors: a person aged 18 to 65 who received the Ad26.COV2.S COVID-19 vaccine or a placebo. The CDR3 runs from the conserved cysteine through the conserved F or W. A D gene is named only where the DNA matches it firmly. Clone size is shown for a subset of rows, as once, few, many or a class of expanded clone.

d_call	j_call	v_call	clone_size	cdr3_aa	cdr3_nt
-	TRBJ1-6	TRBV6-5	-	CASSIMGAGDSPLHF	TGTGCCAGCAGCATCATGGGGGCTGGGGATTCACCCCTCCACTTT
-	TRBJ1-5	TRBV6-1	few	CASSERNQPQHF	TGTGCCAGCAGTGAGCGCAATCAGCCCCAGCATTTT
-	TRBJ2-7	TRBV11-2	-	CASRLDSVRMYPYEQYF	TGTGCCAGCAGGCTGGACAGCGTTCGAATGTACCCTTACGAGCAGTACTTC
-	TRBJ1-1	TRBV19	-	CATSDIGIRGYTEAFF	TGTGCCACCTCAGATATAGGGATCAGGGGTTACACTGAAGCTTTCTTT
TRBD1	TRBJ1-2	TRBV13	few	CASRNRGSGVPENYGYTF	TGTGCCAGCAGGAACAGGGGATCCGGCGTACCTGAAAACTATGGCTACACCTTC
-	TRBJ1-6	TRBV10-3	-	CAISEPTGFSYNSPLHF	TGTGCCATCAGTGAGCCGACAGGATTCTCCTATAATTCACCCCTCCACTTT
-	TRBJ1-5	TRBV6-5	-	CASSYSRADNQPQHF	TGTGCCAGCAGTTACTCGAGAGCTGACAATCAGCCCCAGCATTTT
-	TRBJ1-2	TRBV7-9	-	CASSPLGVDNYGYTF	TGTGCCAGCAGCCCCTTAGGAGTGGATAACTATGGCTACACCTTC
TRBD2	TRBJ2-3	TRBV14	-	CASSQGRRLAGVPDTQYF	TGTGCCAGCAGCCAAGGAAGGAGGCTAGCGGGGGTCCCAGATACGCAGTATTTT
-	TRBJ2-5	TRBV9	-	CASSLGGEETQYF	TGTGCCAGCAGTCTAGGAGGGGAAGAGACCCAGTACTTC
-	TRBJ1-3	TRBV7-8	-	CASSFRTMPTGNTIYF	TGTGCCAGCAGCTTTAGGACCATGCCGACTGGAAACACCATATATTTT
TRBD1	TRBJ2-2	TRBV5-6	-	CASSLGDRGTGELFF	TGTGCCAGCAGCTTGGGAGACAGGGGCACCGGGGAGCTGTTTTTT
-	TRBJ1-1	TRBV5-6	-	CASSRSQWGIVGEAFF	TGTGCCAGCAGCCGAAGTCAGTGGGGGATAGTGGGTGAAGCTTTCTTT
TRBD1	TRBJ1-1	TRBV6-5	-	CASSLTGWNTEAFF	TGTGCCAGCAGTTTGACAGGGTGGAACACTGAAGCTTTCTTT
-	TRBJ2-5	TRBV2	-	CASSSPGTEQETQYF	TGTGCCAGCAGTTCCCCCGGGACTGAACAAGAGACCCAGTACTTC
-	TRBJ1-6	TRBV10-3	once	CAISESRGENSPLHF	TGTGCCATCAGTGAGTCGAGGGGGGAGAATTCACCCCTCCACTTT
-	TRBJ2-7	TRBV6-5	-	CASSYGPLQTDEQYF	TGTGCCAGCAGTTACGGCCCCCTCCAGACCGACGAGCAGTACTTC
TRBD1	TRBJ2-7	TRBV7-8	-	CASRLPGQGRLQEYF	TGTGCCAGCAGACTACCGGGACAGGGGCGCCTCCAGGAGTACTTC
-	TRBJ1-2	TRBV3-1/TRBV3-2	-	CASSQGGDGYGYTF	TGTGCCAGCAGCCAAGGGGGGGACGGCTATGGCTACACCTTC
TRBD1	TRBJ2-1	TRBV5-5	-	CASSSRDSFYNEQFF	TGTGCCAGCAGCTCCCGGGACAGCTTCTACAATGAGCAGTTCTTC
TRBD2	TRBJ2-6	TRBV30	-	CAYGGGSGANVLTF	TGTGCCTATGGGGGGGGGTCTGGGGCCAACGTCCTGACTTTC
-	TRBJ1-1	TRBV9	-	CASSSRDTLNTEAFF	TGTGCCAGCAGCTCCCGGGACACTTTGAACACTGAAGCTTTCTTT
-	TRBJ1-2	TRBV21-1	-	CASSKFHYGYTF	TGTGCCAGCAGCAAATTTCACTATGGCTACACCTTC
-	TRBJ1-4	TRBV15	-	CATSRDGTRGEKLFF	TGTGCCACCAGCAGAGATGGGACTAGAGGAGAAAAACTGTTTTTT
-	TRBJ1-5	TRBV29-1	few	CSVVSGSNQPQHF	TGCAGCGTTGTTTCCGGGAGCAATCAGCCCCAGCATTTT
-	TRBJ1-3	TRBV6-5	once	CASSRIRGSGNTIYF	TGTGCCAGCAGCAGAATTCGGGGATCTGGAAACACCATATATTTT
-	TRBJ1-3	TRBV2	-	CASSEGVGFSGNTIYF	TGTGCCAGCAGTGAAGGTGTGGGTTTCTCTGGAAACACCATATATTTT
-	TRBJ1-4	TRBV19	-	CASRGRPATNEKLFF	TGTGCCAGTAGAGGCAGGCCAGCAACTAATGAAAAACTGTTTTTT
-	TRBJ1-5	TRBV3-1/TRBV3-2	once	CASSQTRTANQPQHF	TGTGCCAGCAGCCAAACCCGGACAGCTAATCAGCCCCAGCATTTT
-	TRBJ1-5	TRBV29-1	-	CSVVLSGSREPQHF	TGCAGCGTTGTGTTGTCAGGGTCGAGGGAGCCCCAGCATTTT
TRBD1	TRBJ2-5	TRBV24-1	-	CATSRTGEETQYF	TGTGCCACCTCGAGGACAGGCGAAGAGACCCAGTACTTC
-	TRBJ1-4	TRBV15	-	CATSRGRGWGNEKLFF	TGTGCCACCAGCAGAGGTCGGGGGTGGGGTAATGAAAAACTGTTTTTT
TRBD1	TRBJ1-3	TRBV2	-	CASSATGTGNTIYF	TGTGCCAGCAGTGCGACAGGGACTGGAAACACCATATATTTT
-	TRBJ1-4	TRBV5-1	-	CASSISRGRDEKLFF	TGCGCCAGCAGCATCTCCCGGGGGCGCGACGAAAAACTGTTTTTT
-	TRBJ2-1	TRBV9	-	CASTPSDRSYNEQFF	TGTGCCAGCACCCCTTCGGACCGTTCCTACAATGAGCAGTTCTTC
-	TRBJ1-5	TRBV30	-	CAWSPSYNSNQPQHF	TGTGCCTGGAGTCCCAGCTACAATAGCAATCAGCCCCAGCATTTT
-	TRBJ2-5	TRBV7-9	-	CASNLEEETQYF	TGTGCCAGCAACCTCGAGGAAGAGACCCAGTACTTC
-	TRBJ2-7	TRBV20-1	-	CSASSRGSGNEQYF	TGCAGTGCTAGTAGTCGGGGTTCAGGAAACGAGCAGTACTTC